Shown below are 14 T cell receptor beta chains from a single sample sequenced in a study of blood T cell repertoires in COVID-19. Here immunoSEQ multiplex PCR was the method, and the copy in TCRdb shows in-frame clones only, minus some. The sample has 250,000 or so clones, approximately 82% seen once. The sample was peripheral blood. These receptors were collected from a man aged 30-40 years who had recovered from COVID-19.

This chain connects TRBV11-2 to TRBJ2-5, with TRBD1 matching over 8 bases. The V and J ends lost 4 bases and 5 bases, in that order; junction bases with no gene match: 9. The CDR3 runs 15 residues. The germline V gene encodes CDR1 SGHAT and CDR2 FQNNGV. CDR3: CASSYSGQGAETQYF. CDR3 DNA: TGTGCCAGCAGCTATAGTGGACAGGGTGCTGAGACCCAGTACTTC.

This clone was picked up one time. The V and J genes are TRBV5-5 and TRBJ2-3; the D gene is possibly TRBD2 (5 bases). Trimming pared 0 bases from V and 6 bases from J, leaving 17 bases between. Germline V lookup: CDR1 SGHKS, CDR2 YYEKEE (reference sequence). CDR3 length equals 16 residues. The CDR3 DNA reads TGTGCCAGCAGCTTGGTATCGGCGGGTTCTTGGGATACGCAGTATTTT. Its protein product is CASSLVSAGSWDTQYF.

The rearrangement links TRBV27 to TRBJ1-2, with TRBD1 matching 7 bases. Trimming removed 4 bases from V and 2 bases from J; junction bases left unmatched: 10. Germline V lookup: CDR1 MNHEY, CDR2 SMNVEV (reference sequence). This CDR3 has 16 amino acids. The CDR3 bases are TGTGCCAGCAGTTCCATAAGTGGACAGGCGAACTATGGCTACACCTTC. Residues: CASSSISGQANYGYTF.

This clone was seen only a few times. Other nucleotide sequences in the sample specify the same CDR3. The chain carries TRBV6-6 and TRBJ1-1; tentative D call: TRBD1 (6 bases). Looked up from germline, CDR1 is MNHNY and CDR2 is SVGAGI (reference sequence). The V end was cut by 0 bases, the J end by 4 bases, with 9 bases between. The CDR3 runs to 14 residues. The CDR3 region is CASSYSLGGTEAFF. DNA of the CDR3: TGTGCCAGCAGTTACTCGTTAGGGGGCACTGAAGCTTTCTTT.

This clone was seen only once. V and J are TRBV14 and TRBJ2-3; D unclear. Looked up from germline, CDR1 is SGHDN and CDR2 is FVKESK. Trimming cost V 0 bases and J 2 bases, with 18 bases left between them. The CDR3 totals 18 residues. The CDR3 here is CASSQDRPWALHTDTQYF. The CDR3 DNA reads TGTGCCAGCAGCCAAGATCGCCCCTGGGCACTCCACACAGATACGCAGTATTTT.

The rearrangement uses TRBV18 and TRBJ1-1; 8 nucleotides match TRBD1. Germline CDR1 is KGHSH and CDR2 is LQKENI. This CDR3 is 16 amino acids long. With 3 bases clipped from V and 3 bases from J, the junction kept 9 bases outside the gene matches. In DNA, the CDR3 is TGTGCCAGCTCACCTGGGCAGGGGGCCGGGTACACTGAAGCTTTCTTT. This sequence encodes CASSPGQGAGYTEAFF.

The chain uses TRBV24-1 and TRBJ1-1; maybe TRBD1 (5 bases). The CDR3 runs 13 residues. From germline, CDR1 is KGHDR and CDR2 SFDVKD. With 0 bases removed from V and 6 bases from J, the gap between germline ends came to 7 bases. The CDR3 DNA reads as TGTGCCACCAGTGATTTGAACAGGTCTGAAGCTTTCTTT. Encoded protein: CATSDLNRSEAFF.

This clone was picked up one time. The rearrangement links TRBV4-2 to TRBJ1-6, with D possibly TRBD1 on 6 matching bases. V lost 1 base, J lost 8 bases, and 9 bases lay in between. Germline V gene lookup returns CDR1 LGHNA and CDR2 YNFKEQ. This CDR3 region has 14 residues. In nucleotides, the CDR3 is TGTGCCAGCAGCCAAGTAGGGGGTGATTCACCCCTCCACTTT. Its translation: CASSQVGGDSPLHF.

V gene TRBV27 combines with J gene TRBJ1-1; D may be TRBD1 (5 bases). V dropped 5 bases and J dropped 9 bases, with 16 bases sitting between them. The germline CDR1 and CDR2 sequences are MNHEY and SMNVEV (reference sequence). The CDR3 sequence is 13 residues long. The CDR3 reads CASSANRKLKAFF. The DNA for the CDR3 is TGTGCCAGCAGTGCAAACAGGAAGTTAAAAGCTTTCTTT.

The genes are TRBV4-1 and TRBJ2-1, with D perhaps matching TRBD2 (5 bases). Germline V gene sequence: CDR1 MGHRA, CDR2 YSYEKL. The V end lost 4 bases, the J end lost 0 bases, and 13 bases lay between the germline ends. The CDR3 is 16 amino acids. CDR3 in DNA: TGCGCCAGCAGCCCGGCGGGTACTTTCTCCTACAATGAGCAGTTCTTC. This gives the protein CASSPAGTFSYNEQFF.

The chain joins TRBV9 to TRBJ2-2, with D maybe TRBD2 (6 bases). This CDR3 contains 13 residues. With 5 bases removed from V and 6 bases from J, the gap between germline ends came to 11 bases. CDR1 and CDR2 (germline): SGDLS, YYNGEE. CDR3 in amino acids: CASREGGAGELFF. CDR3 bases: TGTGCCAGCAGGGAGGGCGGAGCCGGGGAGCTGTTTTTT.

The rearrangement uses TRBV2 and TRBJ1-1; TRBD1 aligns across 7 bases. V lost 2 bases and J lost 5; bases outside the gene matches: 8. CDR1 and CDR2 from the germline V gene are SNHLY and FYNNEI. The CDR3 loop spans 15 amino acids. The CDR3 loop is CASSESETGLTEAFF. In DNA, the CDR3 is TGTGCCAGCAGTGAATCTGAGACAGGGTTAACTGAAGCTTTCTTT.

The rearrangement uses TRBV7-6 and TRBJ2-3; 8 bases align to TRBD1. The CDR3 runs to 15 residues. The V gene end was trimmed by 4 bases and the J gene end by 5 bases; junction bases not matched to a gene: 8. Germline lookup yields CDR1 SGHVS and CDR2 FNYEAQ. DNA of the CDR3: TGTGCCAGCAGCTCCACAGGGGGAGGCGGAGATACGCAGTATTTT. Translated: CASSSTGGGGDTQYF.

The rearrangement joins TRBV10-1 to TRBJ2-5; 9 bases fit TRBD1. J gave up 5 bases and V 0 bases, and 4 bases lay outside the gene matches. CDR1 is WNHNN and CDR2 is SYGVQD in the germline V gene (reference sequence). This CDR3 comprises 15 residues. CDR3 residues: CASSESTGGFETQYF. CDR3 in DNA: TGCGCCAGCAGTGAGTCCACAGGGGGCTTTGAGACCCAGTACTTC.